The 22 T cell receptor beta chains reported below all come from one sample, sequenced in a study of cytomegalovirus exposure and HLA in healthy donors. Both 60 Vbeta primers and 13 Jbeta primers went into the PCR. Repertoires were generated with immunoSEQ multiplex PCR, while TCRdb's copy carries only in-frame clones and drops some. The data show tens of thousands of clones, approximately 82% seen once. The specimen sequenced was PBMCs. These receptors were obtained from a man aged 35 to 55 in good health and CMV-seronegative.

This chain uses TRBV4-1 with TRBJ1-3; TRBD1 is a possible D gene (6 bases). CDR1 is MGHRA, CDR2 YSYEKL, per germline. Trimming cost V 3 bases and J 0 bases, with 12 bases left between them. CDR3 length: 16 amino acids. The CDR3 nucleotides read TGCGCCAGCAGCCAGAGGAACAGGGACTCTGGAAACACCATATATTTT. It specifies CASSQRNRDSGNTIYF.

The DNA for the CDR3 is TGTGCCAGCACCGCGCCGGACTTAACTGGAAACACCATATATTTT. It encodes CASTAPDLTGNTIYF. The chain employs TRBV6-6 and TRBJ1-3; D is uncertain. The CDR3 is made up of 15 amino acids. V dropped 7 bases and J dropped 2 bases, with 15 bases sitting between them. Per the germline V gene, CDR1 is MNHNY and CDR2 is SVGAGI (reference sequence).

The chain has TRBV28 and TRBJ2-1; 10 bases align to TRBD2. The CDR3 is 16 residues long. Germline CDR1 reads MDHEN; CDR2 reads SYDVKM. J gave up 2 bases and V 1 base, and 2 bases lay outside the gene matches. As DNA, the CDR3 is TGTGCCAGCAGTTTATATCTAGCGGGAGCCTACAATGAGCAGTTCTTC. This codes for CASSLYLAGAYNEQFF.

This clone was seen more than once but under ten times. The genes are TRBV6-1 and TRBJ1-4, with D unclear. The length of the CDR3 is 14 residues. The V gene lost 6 bases and the J gene lost 3 bases, with 11 bases spanning the gap. Germline CDR1 is MNHNS and CDR2 is SASEGT. The CDR3 here is CASRSTGSNEKLFF. The CDR3 coding sequence is TGTGCCAGCAGATCGACGGGGTCTAATGAAAAACTGTTTTTT.

The V and J genes are TRBV6-5 and TRBJ1-6, with D unclear. Trimming took off 2 bases at V and 10 bases at J, with 6 bases between the two ends. CDR1 MNHEY and CDR2 SVGAGI come from the germline V gene. The CDR3 runs 12 residues. For the CDR3, the DNA is TGTGCCAGCAGTTACCCAGAATCACCCCTCCACTTT. Protein: CASSYPESPLHF.

This chain connects TRBV9 to TRBJ2-3, with D maybe TRBD2 (5 bases). This CDR3 region has 15 residues. The V gene lost 0 bases and the J gene lost 4 bases, with 12 bases spanning the gap. Looked up from germline, CDR1 is SGDLS and CDR2 is YYNGEE. DNA for the CDR3: TGTGCCAGCAGCGTAGTAGGAGGCCCAGCAGATACGCAGTATTTT. Its translation: CASSVVGGPADTQYF.

This clone was counted at least ten times. The J gene is TRBJ1-4, the V gene TRBV10-1, with TRBD1 as a possible D gene (6 bases). The CDR3 loop spans 15 amino acids. Trimming left V 3 bases short and J 3 bases short, with 11 bases between. Looked up from germline, CDR1 is WNHNN and CDR2 is SYGVQD (reference sequence). CDR3 sequence: CASSDSGGPNEKLFF. CDR3 bases: TGCGCCAGCAGTGATTCGGGGGGCCCTAATGAAAAACTGTTTTTT.

The chain combines TRBV7-3 with TRBJ2-2, with D maybe TRBD2 (6 bases). The CDR3 consists of 16 residues. Germline-derived CDR1 and CDR2 are SGHTA and FQGTGA. V gave up 5 bases and J gave up 2 bases, with 15 bases separating them. The CDR3 sequence is CASSVSSDLNTGELFF. The CDR3 coding sequence is TGTGCCAGCAGCGTATCTAGCGATCTCAACACCGGGGAGCTGTTTTTT. The whole variable domain, filled in from reference TRBV7-3 and TRBJ2-2, reads GAGVSQTPSNKVTEKGKYVELRCDPISGHTALYWYRQSLGQGPEFLIYFQGTGAADDSGLPNDRFFAVRPEGSVSTLKIQRTERGDSAVYLCASSVSSDLNTGELFFGEGSRLTVL.

In this sample, this clone turned up once. The V call is TRBV28, the J call TRBJ2-7; TRBD2 matches at 12 bases. V dropped 4 bases and J dropped 2; count of bases not matched to a gene: 0. Germline-derived CDR1 and CDR2 are MDHEN and SYDVKM. The CDR3 totals 14 residues. As DNA, the CDR3 is TGTGCCAGCAGTTCTAGCGGGAGGGCCTACGAGCAGTACTTC. This sequence encodes CASSSSGRAYEQYF.

This clone turned up a few times. The same CDR3 can be traced to other DNA sequences in this sample. The gene calls are TRBV7-9 and TRBJ1-1; D is uncertain. CDR3 length: 13 residues. Trimming stripped 1 base from V and 3 bases from J, with 6 bases between. The germline CDR1 and CDR2 sequences are SEHNR and FQNEAQ (reference sequence). This CDR3 reads CASSLGGHTEAFF. The CDR3 coding sequence is TGTGCCAGCAGCTTAGGAGGCCACACTGAAGCTTTCTTT.

The genes are TRBV2 and TRBJ1-1, with 8 bases lining up with TRBD1. This CDR3 comprises 15 residues. Germline CDR1 SNHLY, CDR2 FYNNEI. V was pared by 3 bases and J by 4 bases, with 7 bases of the junction left unmatched. CDR3 DNA: TGTGCCAGCAGTGAGACAGGGGCCGGGGGCACTGAAGCTTTCTTT. Protein: CASSETGAGGTEAFF.

The J gene is TRBJ1-6, the V gene TRBV7-6, with TRBD1 matching 7 bases. The CDR3 length is 17 residues. V lost 1 base, J lost 8 bases, and 11 bases stayed unmatched. Germline V gene data show CDR1 as SGHVS and CDR2 as FNYEAQ. Here the CDR3 DNA reads TGTGCCAGCAGCTTAGGGCCGGGACAGCGGCATGATTCACCCCTCCACTTT. Translated: CASSLGPGQRHDSPLHF. The whole variable domain, remainder taken from reference TRBV7-6 and TRBJ1-6, is GAGVSQSPRYKVTKRGQDVALRCDPISGHVSLYWYRQALGQGPEFLTYFNYEAQQDKSGLPNDRFSAERPEGSISTLTIQRTEQRDSAMYRCASSLGPGQRHDSPLHFGNGTRLTVT.

The chain has TRBV25-1 and TRBJ2-7; 8 bases match TRBD1. Trimming cost V 4 bases and J 2 bases; bases outside gene matches: 1. The germline CDR1 and CDR2 sequences are MGHDK and SYGVNS. The CDR3 covers 13 residues. CDR3: CASSGTGTYEQYF. CDR3 DNA: TGTGCCAGCAGTGGGACAGGGACCTACGAGCAGTACTTC.

The count of this clone is one. CDR3 sequence reads: CASSIAPGLGEAFF. The CDR3 DNA reads as TGTGCCAGTAGTATAGCCCCGGGACTAGGTGAAGCTTTCTTT. The chain uses TRBV19 and TRBJ1-1, with D possibly matching TRBD1 (5 bases). This CDR3 comprises 14 residues. The V end was cut by 1 base, the J end by 7 bases, with 13 bases between. Per germline, CDR1 LNHDA and CDR2 SQIVND (reference sequence).

The table lists this clone with a few counts. The V gene is TRBV6-7, the J gene TRBJ1-4; D might be TRBD1 (6 bases). TRBV6-7 carries the ORF label, with uncertain function. Between the trimmed V and J ends, which lost 4 bases and 2 bases, there was a span of 14 bases. The CDR3 runs 16 residues. CDR3 loop: CASSCGIRGTNEKLFF. CDR3 DNA: TGTGCCAGCAGTTGCGGTATCAGGGGCACTAATGAAAAACTGTTTTTT.

The chain is built from TRBV30 and TRBJ2-2, with D tentatively TRBD1 (6 bases). This CDR3 comprises 14 residues. Germline values: CDR1 GTSNPN, CDR2 SVGIG (reference sequence). The V end lost 0 bases, the J end lost 5 bases, and 10 bases lay between the germline ends. This CDR3 reads CAWSVRRGTGELFF. CDR3 DNA sequence: TGTGCCTGGAGTGTACGAAGGGGGACCGGGGAGCTGTTTTTT.

Concerning this clone: This specimen includes other DNA sequences encoding the same CDR3. The chain combines TRBV5-6 with TRBJ2-7, with 8 nucleotides matching TRBD1. The CDR3 has 13 residues. Germline V CDR1 and CDR2: SGHDT, YYEEEE. The V gene end was trimmed by 4 bases and the J gene end by 3 bases; junction bases not matched to a gene: 3. The CDR3 protein is CASSGTGGYEQYF. The DNA of the CDR3 is TGTGCCAGCAGCGGCACAGGGGGCTACGAGCAGTACTTC.

The chain couples TRBV19 to TRBJ2-1; 8 nucleotides agree with TRBD2. Germline V gene sequence: CDR1 LNHDA, CDR2 SQIVND (reference sequence). V dropped 7 bases and J dropped 6; count of bases not matched to a gene: 8. The CDR3 is made up of 14 amino acids. In DNA, the CDR3 is TGTGCCAGTACACAGGGACTAGGTCTCAATGAGCAGTTCTTC. Encoded protein: CASTQGLGLNEQFF. The complete variable domain, with remaining parts taken from reference TRBV19 and TRBJ2-1, reads DGGITQSPKYLFRKEGQNVTLSCEQNLNHDAMYWYRQDPGQGLRLIYYSQIVNDFQKGDIAEGYSVSREKKESFPLTVTSAQKNPTAFYLCASTQGLGLNEQFFGPGTRLTVL.

The chain has TRBV7-9 and TRBJ1-1, with 7 bases lining up with TRBD1. J lost 5 bases, V lost 1 base, and 7 bases had no gene match. The CDR3 totals 15 residues. Germline CDR1 SEHNR, CDR2 FQNEAQ (reference sequence). The CDR3 bases are TGTGCCAGCAGCTTAGGAGGGGGCAGGGGGACTGAAGCTTTCTTT. Its translation: CASSLGGGRGTEAFF.

The V and J genes are TRBV7-8 and TRBJ1-2, with D possibly matching TRBD1 (5 bases). With 1 base removed from V and 4 bases from J, the gap between germline ends came to 22 bases. Germline V lookup: CDR1 SGHVS, CDR2 FQNEAQ. The CDR3 is 18 amino acids. This CDR3 is CASSLEYRGRAYSYGYTF. CDR3 coding DNA: TGTGCCAGCAGCTTAGAATATAGGGGAAGGGCGTATAGCTATGGCTACACCTTC.

In regard to this clone: A junction boundary mismatches the germline segment, possibly from a read error. The chain links TRBV5-1 to TRBJ2-2, with 10 bases aligning to TRBD2. The length of the CDR3 is 17 residues. The germline CDR1 and CDR2 sequences are SGHRS and YFSETQ. CDR3 DNA sequence: TGCGTCAGCAGCCCAAGAGCGGGAGGGATGAACACCGGGGAGCTGTTTTTT. Residues: CVSSPRAGGMNTGELFF. The full variable domain, in which reference TRBV5-1 and TRBJ2-2 provide the parts outside the CDR3, is KAGVTQTPRYLIKTRGQQVTLSCSPISGHRSVSWYQQTPGQGLQFLFEYFSETQRNKGNFPGRFSGRQFSNSRSEMNVSTLELGDSALYLCVSSPRAGGMNTGELFFGEGSRLTVL.

This clone appeared a single time. The chain joins TRBV27 to TRBJ1-5; D ambiguous. The CDR3 is 15 amino acids. CDR1 is MNHEY and CDR2 is SMNVEV in the germline V gene (reference sequence). V was clipped by 2 bases and J by 4 bases, with 12 bases between them. The CDR3: CASSLGRGRNQPQHF. For the CDR3, the DNA is TGTGCCAGCAGTTTAGGGAGAGGGAGGAATCAGCCCCAGCATTTT.